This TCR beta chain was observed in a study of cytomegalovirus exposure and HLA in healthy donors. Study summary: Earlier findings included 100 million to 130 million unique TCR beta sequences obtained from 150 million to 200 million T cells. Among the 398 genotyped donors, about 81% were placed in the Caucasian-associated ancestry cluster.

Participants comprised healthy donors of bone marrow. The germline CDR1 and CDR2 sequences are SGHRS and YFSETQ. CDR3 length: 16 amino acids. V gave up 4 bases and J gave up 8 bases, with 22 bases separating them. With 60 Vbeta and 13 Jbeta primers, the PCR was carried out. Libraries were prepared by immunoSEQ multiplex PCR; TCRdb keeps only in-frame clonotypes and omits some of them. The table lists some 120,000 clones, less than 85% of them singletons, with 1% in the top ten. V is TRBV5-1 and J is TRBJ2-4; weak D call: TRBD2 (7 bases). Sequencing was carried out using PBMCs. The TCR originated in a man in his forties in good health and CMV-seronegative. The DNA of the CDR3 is TGCGCCAGCAGCCTCCTCGGAGGGGGGGGCCGGGACATTCAGTACTTC. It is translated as CASSLLGGGGRDIQYF.